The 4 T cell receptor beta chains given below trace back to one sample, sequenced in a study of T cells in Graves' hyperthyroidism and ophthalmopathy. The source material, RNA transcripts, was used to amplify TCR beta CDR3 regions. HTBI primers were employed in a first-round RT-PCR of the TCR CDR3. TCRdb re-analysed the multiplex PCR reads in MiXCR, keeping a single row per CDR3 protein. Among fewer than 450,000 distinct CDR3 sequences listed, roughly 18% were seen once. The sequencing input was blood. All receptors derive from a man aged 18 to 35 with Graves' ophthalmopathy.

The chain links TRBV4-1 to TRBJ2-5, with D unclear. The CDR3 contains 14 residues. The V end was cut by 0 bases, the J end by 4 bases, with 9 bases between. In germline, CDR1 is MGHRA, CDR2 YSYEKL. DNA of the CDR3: TGCGCCAGCAGCCAAGAAGAACAGCGAGAGACCCAGTACTTC. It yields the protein CASSQEEQRETQYF.

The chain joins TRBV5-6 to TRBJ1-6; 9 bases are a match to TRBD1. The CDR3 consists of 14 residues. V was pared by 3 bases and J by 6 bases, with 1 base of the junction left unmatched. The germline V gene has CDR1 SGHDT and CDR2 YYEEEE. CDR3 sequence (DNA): TGTGCCAGCAGCTGGGGACAGGGTAATTCACCCCTCCACTTT. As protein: CASSWGQGNSPLHF.

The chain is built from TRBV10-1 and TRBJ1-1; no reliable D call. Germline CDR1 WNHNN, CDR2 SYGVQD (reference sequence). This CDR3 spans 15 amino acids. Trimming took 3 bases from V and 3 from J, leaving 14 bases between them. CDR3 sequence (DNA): TGCGCCAGCAGTGACGGCGCCTGGGGATACACTGAAGCTTTCTTT. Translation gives CASSDGAWGYTEAFF.

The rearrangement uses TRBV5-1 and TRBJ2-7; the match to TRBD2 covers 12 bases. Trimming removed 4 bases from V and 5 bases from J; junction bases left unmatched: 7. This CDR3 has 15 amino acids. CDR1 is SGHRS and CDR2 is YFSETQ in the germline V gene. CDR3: CASSVTSGRPHEQYF. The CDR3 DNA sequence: TGCGCCAGCAGCGTCACTAGCGGGAGGCCCCACGAGCAGTACTTC.